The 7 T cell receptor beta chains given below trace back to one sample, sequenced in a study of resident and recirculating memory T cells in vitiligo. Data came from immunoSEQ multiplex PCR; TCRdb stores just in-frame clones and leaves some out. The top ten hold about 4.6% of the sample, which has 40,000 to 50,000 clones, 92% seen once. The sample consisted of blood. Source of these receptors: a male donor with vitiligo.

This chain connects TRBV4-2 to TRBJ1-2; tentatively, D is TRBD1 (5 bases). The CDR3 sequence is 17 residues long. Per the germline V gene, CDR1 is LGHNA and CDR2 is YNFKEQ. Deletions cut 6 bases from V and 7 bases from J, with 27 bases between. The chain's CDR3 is CASRPQLNDGTQRGYTF. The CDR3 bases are TGTGCCAGCAGGCCCCAGCTCAACGACGGGACTCAACGTGGCTACACCTTC.

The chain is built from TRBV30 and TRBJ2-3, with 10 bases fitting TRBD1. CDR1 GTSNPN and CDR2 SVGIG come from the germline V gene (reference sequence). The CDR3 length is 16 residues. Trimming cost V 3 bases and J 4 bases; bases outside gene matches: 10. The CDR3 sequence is CAWSQQGQGQADTQYF. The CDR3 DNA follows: TGTGCCTGGAGCCAGCAGGGACAGGGGCAGGCAGATACGCAGTATTTT.

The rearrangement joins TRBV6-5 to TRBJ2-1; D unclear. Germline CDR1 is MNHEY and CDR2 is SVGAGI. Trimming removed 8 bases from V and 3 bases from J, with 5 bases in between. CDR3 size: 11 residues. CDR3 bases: TGTGCCAGCGGCGGCTACAATGAGCAGTTCTTC. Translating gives CASGGYNEQFF.

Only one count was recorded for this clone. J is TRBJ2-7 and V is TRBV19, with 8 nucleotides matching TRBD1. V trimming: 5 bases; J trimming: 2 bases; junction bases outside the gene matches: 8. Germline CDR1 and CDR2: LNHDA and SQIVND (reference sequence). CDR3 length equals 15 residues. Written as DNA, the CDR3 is TGTGCCAGTAGTGGTTCCGGGACAGGCCCCTACGAGCAGTACTTC. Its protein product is CASSGSGTGPYEQYF.

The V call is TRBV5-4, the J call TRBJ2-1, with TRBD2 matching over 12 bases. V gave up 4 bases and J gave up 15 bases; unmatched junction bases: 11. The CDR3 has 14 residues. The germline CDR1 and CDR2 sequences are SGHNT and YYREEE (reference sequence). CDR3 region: CASSRTSGETRAFF. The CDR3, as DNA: TGTGCCAGCAGCCGGACTAGCGGGGAGACTCGCGCGTTCTTC. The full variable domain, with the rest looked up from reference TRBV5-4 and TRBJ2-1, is ETGVTQSPTHLIKTRGQQVTLRCSSQSGHNTVSWYQQALGQGPQFIFQYYREEENGRGNFPPRFSGLQFPNYSSELNVNALELDDSALYLCASSRTSGETRAFFGPGTRLTVL.

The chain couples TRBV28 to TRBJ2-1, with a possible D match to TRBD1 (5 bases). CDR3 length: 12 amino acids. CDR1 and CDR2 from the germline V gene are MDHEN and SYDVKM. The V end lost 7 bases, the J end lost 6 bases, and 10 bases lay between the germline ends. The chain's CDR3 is CASTVQGNEQFF. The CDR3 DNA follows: TGTGCCAGCACCGTCCAGGGCAATGAGCAGTTCTTC.

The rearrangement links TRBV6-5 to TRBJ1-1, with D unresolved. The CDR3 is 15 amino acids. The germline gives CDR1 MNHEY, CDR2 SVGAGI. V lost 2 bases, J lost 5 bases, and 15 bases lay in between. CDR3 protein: CASSYGAGYRTEAFF. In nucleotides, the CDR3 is TGTGCCAGCAGTTACGGCGCGGGGTATAGGACTGAAGCTTTCTTT.